The 18 T cell receptor beta chains given below trace back to one sample, sequenced in a study of cytomegalovirus exposure and HLA in healthy donors. The study ran its PCR with 60 Vbeta and 13 Jbeta primers. Generated by immunoSEQ multiplex PCR, the TCRdb table keeps only in-frame clones and is missing some. Of 160,000 or so clones listed, around four fifths were seen once; the top ten hold about a tenth. Input material: PBMCs. These receptors originate from a man between 18 and 35 years old in good health and CMV-seropositive.

This clone was observed a single time. The genes are TRBV15 and TRBJ1-4, with 10 bases lining up with TRBD1. The ends lost 3 bases at V and 10 bases at J; junction bases unmatched: 11. Germline assignment: CDR1 LNHNV and CDR2 YYDKDF (reference sequence). There are 16 residues in the CDR3. CDR3 residues: CATSSRGDRGGGKLFF. CDR3 DNA sequence: TGTGCCACCAGCAGCAGAGGGGACAGGGGAGGCGGAAAACTGTTTTTT. The variable domain in full, completed from reference TRBV15 and TRBJ1-4, reads DAMVIQNPRYQVTQFGKPVTLSCSQTLNHNVMYWYQQKSSQAPKLLFHYYDKDFNNEADTPDNFQSRRPNTSFCFLDIRSPGLGDTAMYLCATSSRGDRGGGKLFFGSGTQLSVL.

The chain employs TRBV18 and TRBJ2-5, with a tentative D call TRBD1 (5 bases). V lost 2 bases to trimming and J lost 5 bases, with 12 bases between them. CDR3 length: 14 residues. Germline V lookup: CDR1 KGHSH, CDR2 LQKENI. The CDR3 region has the DNA TGTGCCAGCTCACCATCTAGGGGTTGGGAGACCCAGTACTTC. Protein: CASSPSRGWETQYF.

This rearrangement joins TRBV9 to TRBJ1-2; D call uncertain. Between the trimmed V and J ends, which lost 3 bases and 13 bases, there was a span of 13 bases. The CDR3 has 11 amino acids. Germline values: CDR1 SGDLS, CDR2 YYNGEE. CDR3 region: CASSASGGLTF. The CDR3 DNA follows: TGTGCCAGCAGCGCATCCGGAGGGCTCACCTTC. Supplemented by reference TRBV9 and TRBJ1-2, the full variable domain reads DSGVTQTPKHLITATGQRVTLRCSPRSGDLSVYWYQQSLDQGLQFLIQYYNGEERAKGNILERFSAQQFPDLHSELNLSSLELGDSALYFCASSASGGLTFGSGTRLTVV.

V and J are TRBV11-2 and TRBJ1-1; D perhaps matches TRBD1 (5 bases). From germline, CDR1 is SGHAT and CDR2 FQNNGV. V was clipped by 3 bases and J by 6 bases, with 14 bases between them. CDR3 length equals 14 residues. The CDR3 DNA is TGTGCCAGCAGCTTTCCAGGGTTGGCTTCTGAAGCTTTCTTT. Translation gives CASSFPGLASEAFF.

This chain uses TRBV5-4 with TRBJ2-3, with 9 bases aligning to TRBD2. V shed 0 bases and J 2 bases; nucleotides not matched to a gene: 4. Looked up from germline, CDR1 is SGHNT and CDR2 is YYREEE (reference sequence). CDR3 length equals 16 residues. The CDR3 DNA reads as TGTGCCAGCAGCTTGGGGGGCGGGAGGGCCACAGATACGCAGTATTTT. This encodes CASSLGGGRATDTQYF.

This clone was counted a single time. The V gene is TRBV5-1, the J gene TRBJ1-5, with D unclear. There are 15 residues in the CDR3. The germline V gene has CDR1 SGHRS and CDR2 YFSETQ. The germline V and J ends were trimmed by 0 bases and 4 bases, with 11 bases remaining between them. The CDR3 sequence is CASSLGAAGNQPQHF. In nucleotides, the CDR3 is TGCGCCAGCAGCTTGGGGGCAGCGGGGAATCAGCCCCAGCATTTT.

The V and J genes are TRBV9 and TRBJ2-5; TRBD1 might be the D (5 bases). The germline V gene has CDR1 SGDLS and CDR2 YYNGEE. Deletions cut 4 bases from V and 5 bases from J, with 9 bases between. CDR3 length: 12 residues. CDR3 nucleotide sequence: TGTGCCAGCAGCAAGGGGTCCGAGACCCAGTACTTC. Protein sequence: CASSKGSETQYF. Full variable domain (remainder filled in from reference TRBV9 and TRBJ2-5): DSGVTQTPKHLITATGQRVTLRCSPRSGDLSVYWYQQSLDQGLQFLIQYYNGEERAKGNILERFSAQQFPDLHSELNLSSLELGDSALYFCASSKGSETQYFGPGTRLLVL.

This clone was observed once. The chain joins TRBV28 to TRBJ1-4; 8 bases fit TRBD1. The V gene's germline CDR1 is MDHEN and CDR2 SYDVKM. Unmatched junction bases numbered 7, after V lost 5 bases and J lost 5 bases. The CDR3 totals 15 residues. DNA for the CDR3: TGTGCCAGCAGTCAAACAGGGGGAACGAATGAAAAACTGTTTTTT. Translated, it gives CASSQTGGTNEKLFF.

The genes are TRBV7-6 and TRBJ2-6, with D possibly being TRBD1 (6 bases). Germline V CDR1 and CDR2: SGHVS, FNYEAQ. Trimming shortened V by 5 bases and J by 4 bases, and 18 bases separated the two germline ends. The CDR3 extends over 17 amino acids. The DNA for the CDR3 is TGTGCCAGCAGCCTTACGGTACAGGGCCCCGGGGCCAACGTCCTGACTTTC. Amino acids: CASSLTVQGPGANVLTF. Based on the CDR3 plus reference TRBV7-6 and TRBJ2-6, the full variable domain is GAGVSQSPRYKVTKRGQDVALRCDPISGHVSLYWYRQALGQGPEFLTYFNYEAQQDKSGLPNDRFSAERPEGSISTLTIQRTEQRDSAMYRCASSLTVQGPGANVLTFGAGSRLTVL.

The rearrangement uses TRBV5-8 and TRBJ1-2; TRBD1 agrees at 7 bases. Germline trimming cut 4 bases from V and 5 bases from J; bases unmatched to any gene: 8. CDR1 and CDR2 (germline): SGHTS, YDEGEE. The CDR3 sequence is 14 residues long. The CDR3 bases are TGTGCCAGCAGCCTCGGGACAGTTTTATATGGCTACACCTTC. It specifies CASSLGTVLYGYTF.

The chain couples TRBV5-4 to TRBJ1-2; a possible D gene is TRBD1 (6 bases). V lost 4 bases to trimming and J lost 8 bases, with 15 bases between them. Germline assignment: CDR1 SGHNT and CDR2 YYREEE (reference sequence). CDR3 length: 13 residues. Written as DNA, the CDR3 is TGTGCCAGCAGCCAGATAACAGGGAACGGCTACACCTTC. This codes for CASSQITGNGYTF.

The rearrangement joins TRBV5-5 to TRBJ2-1, with D possibly TRBD1 on 5 matching bases. Per the germline V gene, CDR1 is SGHKS and CDR2 is YYEKEE (reference sequence). The CDR3 is made up of 15 amino acids. V lost 4 bases to trimming and J lost 7 bases, with 18 bases between them. Here the CDR3 DNA reads TGTGCCAGCAGCCCAGGGCCCTCTGTCCCAAATGAGCAGTTCTTC. Translating gives CASSPGPSVPNEQFF. Supplemented by reference TRBV5-5 and TRBJ2-1, the full variable domain reads DAGVTQSPTHLIKTRGQQVTLRCSPISGHKSVSWYQQVLGQGPQFIFQYYEKEERGRGNFPDRFSARQFPNYSSELNVNALLLGDSALYLCASSPGPSVPNEQFFGPGTRLTVL.

V gene TRBV15 combines with J gene TRBJ1-1; no firm D call. Trimming pared 1 base from V and 6 bases from J, leaving 21 bases between. Germline assignment: CDR1 LNHNV and CDR2 YYDKDF (reference sequence). The CDR3 spans 17 residues. The CDR3 DNA reads as TGTGCCACCAGCAGAGCGAGAACCGTCGGACTCGGCCCTGAAGCTTTCTTT. As protein: CATSRARTVGLGPEAFF.

The genes are TRBV7-9 and TRBJ2-2, with no clear D. The V and J ends lost 7 bases and 8 bases respectively, with 23 bases between them. Germline CDR1 SEHNR, CDR2 FQNEAQ (reference sequence). The CDR3 totals 16 residues. The CDR3 loop reads CASTDGGGAQMGELFF. The CDR3 DNA reads as TGTGCCAGCACGGATGGCGGCGGAGCCCAAATGGGGGAGCTGTTTTTT.

The chain uses TRBV4-2 and TRBJ2-1; a weak D match, TRBD2 (5 bases). The germline CDR1 and CDR2 sequences are LGHNA and YNFKEQ. With 0 bases removed from V and 4 bases from J, the gap between germline ends came to 13 bases. The CDR3 length is 16 residues. DNA for the CDR3: TGTGCCAGCAGCCAAGATCTAAGCGGTGGGTACAATGAGCAGTTCTTC. The encoded protein is CASSQDLSGGYNEQFF.

This chain uses TRBV9 with TRBJ1-1, with 8 bases aligning to TRBD1. With 3 bases clipped from V and 1 base from J, the junction kept 11 bases outside the gene matches. CDR3 size: 17 residues. Germline lookup yields CDR1 SGDLS and CDR2 YYNGEE. The CDR3 is CASSGATGGTPNTEAFF. The CDR3 coding sequence is TGTGCCAGCAGCGGAGCCACAGGGGGTACGCCGAACACTGAAGCTTTCTTT.

This chain links TRBV5-1 with TRBJ2-3; no clear D gene. V was clipped by 5 bases and J by 6 bases, with 7 bases between them. The CDR3 extends over 11 amino acids. The germline gives CDR1 SGHRS, CDR2 YFSETQ. The CDR3 nucleotides read TGCGCCAGCAGACGCGGTGATACGCAGTATTTT. It codes for CASRRGDTQYF.

V and J are TRBV21-1 and TRBJ2-5; the listed D gene, TRBD1, was not tested against the DNA. TRBV21-1 is termed a pseudogene. This CDR3 is 17 amino acids long. CDR3 nucleotides: TGTGCCAGCAGCAAAGAGGTGACAGGGAGGTCCGCGGAGACCCAGTACTTC. This translates into CASSKEVTGRSAETQYF.